What follows are 15 T cell receptor beta chains derived from one specimen sequenced in a study of radiotherapy plus CTLA-4 blockade in lung cancer. Clones were sequenced by immunoSEQ multiplex PCR, and TCRdb holds only the in-frame ones, with some missing. Of around 86,000 clones in the sample, roughly four fifths were seen once. The specimen was peripheral blood, collected from a patient treated with radiotherapy plus ipilimumab. The source of these receptors is a human donor with non-small cell lung cancer who had stable disease on radiotherapy plus ipilimumab.

In its sample, this clone was seen a few times. DNA for the CDR3: TGCGCCAGCAGCCCACGGGACCCAGTGAAAGAGCAGTACTTC. Translating it yields CASSPRDPVKEQYF. V gene TRBV5-1 combines with J gene TRBJ2-7; D possibly uses TRBD1 or TRBD2 (5 bases each). CDR1 SGHRS and CDR2 YFSETQ come from the germline V gene. V lost 4 bases to trimming and J lost 7 bases, with 18 bases between them. CDR3 length: 14 residues.

CDR3 protein: CASSAGQAYGYTF. CDR3 nucleotides: TGTGCCAGCAGTGCCGGACAGGCTTATGGCTACACCTTC. The chain carries TRBV6-6 and TRBJ1-2; TRBD1 matches 7 bases. Trimming at V came to 5 bases and at J to 5 bases, leaving 5 bases not matched to a gene. The CDR3 spans 13 residues. Germline lookup yields CDR1 MNHNY and CDR2 SVGAGI (reference sequence).

This chain uses TRBV5-4 with TRBJ2-1; perhaps TRBD1 as D (6 bases). The V and J ends lost 4 bases and 7 bases respectively, with 18 bases between them. The CDR3 has 15 residues. CDR1 is SGHNT and CDR2 is YYREEE in the germline V gene (reference sequence). The CDR3 sequence: CASSPGGLQGNEQFF. The CDR3 nucleotides read TGTGCCAGCAGCCCCGGAGGACTGCAGGGGAATGAGCAGTTCTTC.

The CDR3 DNA reads TGTGCCAGCAGTGAAGCTATTACTAGCGGATACACAGATACGCAGTATTTT. Translation: CASSEAITSGYTDTQYF. The chain uses TRBV2 and TRBJ2-3, with 8 nucleotides matching TRBD2. The ends lost 0 bases at V and 2 bases at J; junction bases unmatched: 7. CDR3 length: 17 amino acids. CDR1 is SNHLY, CDR2 FYNNEI, per germline.

J is TRBJ2-5 and V is TRBV11-1, with D possibly being TRBD2 (6 bases). This CDR3 is built from 15 residues. The germline gives CDR1 SGHAT, CDR2 FQDESV (reference sequence). V lost 4 bases to trimming and J lost 4 bases, with 16 bases between them. The CDR3 DNA reads TGTGCCAGCAGCTGGACACTGGACGGGGGAGAGACCCAGTACTTC. Its translation is CASSWTLDGGETQYF.

The chain couples TRBV7-9 to TRBJ1-2; possible D gene TRBD1, 5 bases. Germline-derived CDR1 and CDR2 are SEHNR and FQNEAQ (reference sequence). CDR3 length equals 16 residues. V gave up 1 base and J gave up 3 bases, with 15 bases separating them. The CDR3 loop is CASSLGGLSSDYGYTF. CDR3 nucleotides: TGTGCCAGCAGCTTAGGGGGCCTGTCGTCTGACTATGGCTACACCTTC.

The chain couples TRBV29-1 to TRBJ1-2; D gene unclear. Germline-derived CDR1 and CDR2 are SQVTM and ANQGSEA. V lost 0 bases and J 9 bases, leaving 8 bases between the germline ends. The CDR3 is 11 amino acids. Here the CDR3 DNA reads TGCAGCGTTGAAGACCCACCCCGCTACACCTTC. It is translated as CSVEDPPRYTF.

The gene calls are TRBV9 and TRBJ2-5; either TRBD1 or TRBD2 may fit D (6 bases each). Trimming shortened V by 3 bases and J by 2 bases, and 11 bases separated the two germline ends. There are 14 residues in the CDR3. The germline gives CDR1 SGDLS, CDR2 YYNGEE. CDR3 nucleotide sequence: TGTGCCAGCAGCGAGGGGGGACTTCAAGAGACCCAGTACTTC. Protein product: CASSEGGLQETQYF. The whole variable domain, filled in from reference TRBV9 and TRBJ2-5, reads DSGVTQTPKHLITATGQRVTLRCSPRSGDLSVYWYQQSLDQGLQFLIQYYNGEERAKGNILERFSAQQFPDLHSELNLSSLELGDSALYFCASSEGGLQETQYFGPGTRLLVL.

This sequence joins TRBV25-1 and TRBJ1-4; TRBD1 might be the D (5 bases). The CDR3 has 14 residues. Looked up from germline, CDR1 is MGHDK and CDR2 is SYGVNS. V shed 3 bases and J shed 4 bases, with 9 bases lying between them. The CDR3 region is CASSDSRVNEKLFF. The CDR3, as DNA: TGTGCCAGCAGTGATTCCAGGGTTAATGAAAAACTGTTTTTT. The full variable domain, with the rest looked up from reference TRBV25-1 and TRBJ1-4, is EADIYQTPRYLVIGTGKKITLECSQTMGHDKMYWYQQDPGMELHLIHYSYGVNSTEKGDLSSESTVSRIRTEHFPLTLESARPSHTSQYLCASSDSRVNEKLFFGSGTQLSVL.

The table lists this clone with a few counts. This rearrangement joins TRBV18 to TRBJ1-6; weak D call: TRBD1 (5 bases). With 5 bases removed from V and 4 bases from J, the gap between germline ends came to 9 bases. CDR1 is KGHSH, CDR2 LQKENI, per germline. This CDR3 spans 14 amino acids. This CDR3 is CASSSGTYNSPLHF. The CDR3 DNA follows: TGTGCCAGCTCATCAGGGACGTATAATTCACCCCTCCACTTT.

V is TRBV6-5 and J is TRBJ2-2; 9 bases align to TRBD2. Germline loops: CDR1 MNHEY, CDR2 SVGAGI. The CDR3 spans 15 residues. Trimming at V came to 5 bases and at J to 0 bases, leaving 1 base not matched to a gene. CDR3 in amino acids: CASSRLAANTGELFF. CDR3 nucleotide sequence: TGTGCCAGCAGTCGACTAGCGGCGAACACCGGGGAGCTGTTTTTT.

The V gene is TRBV23-1, the J gene TRBJ2-3; D not certain. TRBV23-1 is marked as an open reading frame, function uncertain. The V gene lost 4 bases and the J gene lost 1 base, with 18 bases spanning the gap. The CDR3 contains 17 residues. CDR3 DNA sequence: TGCGCCAGCAGTCCCGTGCCACTCAGTCAGGGCACAGATACGCAGTATTTT. Its translation is CASSPVPLSQGTDTQYF.

The gene calls are TRBV7-2 and TRBJ2-7; no clear D. V was trimmed by 0 bases and J by 3 bases, leaving 6 bases between them. The CDR3 runs 13 residues. Germline assignment: CDR1 SGHTA and CDR2 FQGNSA. The CDR3 is CASSLAADYEQYF. The CDR3 DNA reads TGTGCCAGCAGCTTAGCCGCAGACTACGAGCAGTACTTC. Full variable domain (missing parts from reference TRBV7-2 and TRBJ2-7): GAGVSQSPSNKVTEKGKDVELRCDPISGHTALYWYRQSLGQGLEFLIYFQGNSAPDKSGLPSDRFSAERTGGSVSTLTIQRTQQEDSAVYLCASSLAADYEQYFGPGTRLTVT.

The table lists this clone with a few counts. The chain employs TRBV7-9 and TRBJ1-2, with TRBD1 as a possible D gene (5 bases). The CDR3 has 12 amino acids. V lost 5 bases to trimming and J lost 8 bases, with 12 bases between them. Germline V gene lookup returns CDR1 SEHNR and CDR2 FQNEAQ (reference sequence). The DNA for the CDR3 is TGTGCCAGCAGCCCCAGGGAGGGGGGCTACACCTTC. It specifies CASSPREGGYTF.

The rearrangement uses TRBV7-2 and TRBJ1-2; TRBD1 matches 7 bases. Germline loops: CDR1 SGHTA, CDR2 FQGNSA. This CDR3 spans 16 amino acids. V lost 0 bases, J lost 6 bases, and 10 bases stayed unmatched. The CDR3 region has the DNA TGTGCCAGCAGCTTAGCTCCCGGGACAGCCGTTAATGGCTACACCTTC. It specifies CASSLAPGTAVNGYTF.